This TCR beta chain was recorded in a study of breast tumors, draining lymph nodes, adjacent tissues. About this clonotype: Antigen specificity is unknown.

From the multiplex PCR reads, TCRdb called clonotypes with MiXCR, one entry per CDR3 protein. This sample carries approximately 300,000 distinct CDR3 sequences, over 25% of them seen once, and the ten largest clones take 1.1%. Whole-study findings and limits: Compared with lymph nodes, tumors were less diverse; compared with nontumor tissue, more.

Germline V gene lookup returns CDR1 KGHSH and CDR2 LQKENI. V dropped 6 bases and J dropped 7 bases, with 13 bases sitting between them. This CDR3 contains 13 residues. Samples came from axillary lymph nodes draining the breast cancer. Sample: axillary lymph node tissue. The sequence came from a female donor with breast cancer. Some clones in this sample may be carry-over from other donors' samples. The chain employs TRBV18 and TRBJ1-5, with D tentatively TRBD1 (6 bases). The DNA of the CDR3 is TGTGCCAGCTCCCGAGCCCAGGGGCAGCCCCAGCATTTT. Protein: CASSRAQGQPQHF.